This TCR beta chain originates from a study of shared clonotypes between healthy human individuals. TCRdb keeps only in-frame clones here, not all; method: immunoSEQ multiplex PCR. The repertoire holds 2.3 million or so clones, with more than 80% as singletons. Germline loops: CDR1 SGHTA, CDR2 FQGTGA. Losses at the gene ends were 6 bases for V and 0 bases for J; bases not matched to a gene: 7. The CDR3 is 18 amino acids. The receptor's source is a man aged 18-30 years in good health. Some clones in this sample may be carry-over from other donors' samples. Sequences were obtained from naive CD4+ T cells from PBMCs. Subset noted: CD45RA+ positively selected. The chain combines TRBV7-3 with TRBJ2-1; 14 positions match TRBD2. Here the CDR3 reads CASRLRLAGGSSYNEQFF. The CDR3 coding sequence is TGTGCCAGCAGGTTACGACTAGCGGGAGGGTCCTCCTACAATGAGCAGTTCTTC. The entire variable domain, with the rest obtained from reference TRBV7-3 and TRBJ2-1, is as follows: GAGVSQTPSNKVTEKGKYVELRCDPISGHTALYWYRQSLGQGPEFLIYFQGTGAADDSGLPNDRFFAVRPEGSVSTLKIQRTERGDSAVYLCASRLRLAGGSSYNEQFFGPGTRLTVL.